This T cell receptor beta chain stems from a study of human T cells and chemical hapten exposure. On the study more broadly: Slight volume differences across pooled libraries mainly accounted for varying per-sample TCR yields. Regarding the study as a whole: A positive correlation with patch test score was found for PT1 expanded TCR counts. Versus controls, expanded TCRs had significantly more large CDR3 similarity clusters.

With regard to this clonotype: Antigen unknown.

The V gene lost 2 bases and the J gene lost 6 bases, with 7 bases spanning the gap. CDR3 length: 13 amino acids. The germline V gene has CDR1 KGHDR and CDR2 SFDVKD. Time point in this sample: patch test 3, about 24 weeks after DPC sensitization. The treatment here: therapeutic diphenylcyclopropenone sensitization with weekly scalp DPC. In the authors' methods: A per-sample median of about 96,000 TCRs was observed, with counts ranging from about 20,000 to 750,000. TCRdb analysed the RACE reads with MiXCR anew, one entry per CDR3 protein. What appears here as the V and J calls and clone size reflects TCRdb's work, not the paper's. Altogether some 180,000 distinct CDR3 sequences are present, approximately 24% being singletons, with the ten largest covering roughly 2.3%.

The sample in question was whole blood, obtained in connection with sensitization to the hapten diphenylcyclopropenone (DPC). This receptor was taken from a woman in her 40s with alopecia areata. Some clones in this sample may be carry-over from other donors' samples. The genes are TRBV24-1 and TRBJ2-1; the D is unclear. This CDR3 is CATSDSPSNEQFF. The CDR3 bases are TGTGCCACCAGTGATTCGCCTAGCAATGAGCAGTTCTTC.